This TCR beta chain comes out of a study of T cell responses to AZD1222 COVID-19 vaccine. Trimming cost V 0 bases and J 5 bases, with 5 bases left between them. Germline V lookup: CDR1 SGDLS, CDR2 YYNGEE. This CDR3 has 12 amino acids. Clones were sequenced by immunoSEQ multiplex PCR, and TCRdb holds only the in-frame ones, with some missing. The data contain about 180,000 clones, roughly 88% of them singletons. The count of this clone is one. Its antigen remains unidentified. Study-wide results and limits: In the spike-specific TCR repertoire, nearly half reportedly target unmutated variant regions. Clonal diversity was possibly underestimated, and the donors were mostly white British, with more females.

The starting material was peripheral blood, obtained on day 0 of AZD1222 vaccination. The sequence derives from an adult in good health. The genes are TRBV9 and TRBJ1-2; D remains unclear. The CDR3 DNA sequence: TGTGCCAGCAGCGTAGGAGGTTATGGCTACACCTTC. It yields the protein CASSVGGYGYTF.